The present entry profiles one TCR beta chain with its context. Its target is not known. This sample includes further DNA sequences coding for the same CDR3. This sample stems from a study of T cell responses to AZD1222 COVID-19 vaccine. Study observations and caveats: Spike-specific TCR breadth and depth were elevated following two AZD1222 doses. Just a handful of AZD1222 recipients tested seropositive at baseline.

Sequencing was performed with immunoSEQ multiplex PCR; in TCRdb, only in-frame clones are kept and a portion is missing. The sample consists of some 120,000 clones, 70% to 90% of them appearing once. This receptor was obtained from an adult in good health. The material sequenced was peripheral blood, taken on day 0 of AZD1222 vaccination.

Here the CDR3 reads CASSLQGNYGYTF. CDR3 DNA: TGTGCCAGCAGTTTGCAGGGGAACTATGGCTACACCTTC. The rearrangement joins TRBV28 to TRBJ1-2, with D perhaps matching TRBD1 (6 bases). The CDR3 loop spans 13 amino acids. V was cut by 3 bases and J by 2 bases, with 7 bases left in between. Germline values: CDR1 MDHEN, CDR2 SYDVKM.